A single sample is the source of the 9 T cell receptor beta chains below, sequenced in a study of blood T cells in healthy people across ages. Using a J-beta primer mix together with a sample-barcoded 5' primer, a second PCR was run for roughly 7 to 12 cycles. TCRdb reanalysed the 5' RACE reads using MiXCR and keeps one entry per CDR3 protein. The table has approximately 800,000 distinct CDR3 sequences, about three fifths seen once. Material: blood. The receptors here all came from a young man in good health.

In nucleotides, the CDR3 is TGCAGTGCAAGAAGCGGGGGGGCATCTATTGAGACCCAGTACTTC. Translation gives CSARSGGASIETQYF. The V and J genes are TRBV20-1 and TRBJ2-5, with 10 bases matching TRBD2. The V segment lost 6 bases and the J segment 5 bases; nucleotides outside the gene matches: 12. This CDR3 is 15 amino acids long. CDR1 is DFQATT, CDR2 SNEGSKA, per germline (reference sequence).

The chain is built from TRBV20-1 and TRBJ2-3; maybe TRBD1 (5 bases). There are 13 residues in the CDR3. V shed 1 base and J shed 6 bases, with 11 bases lying between them. Germline CDR1 and CDR2: DFQATT and SNEGSKA (reference sequence). The DNA for the CDR3 is TGCAGTGCTAGAGGTGAAGGGGTGGATACGCAGTATTTT. Translated, it gives CSARGEGVDTQYF.

This clonotype showed up just a few times. V is TRBV29-1 and J is TRBJ2-5; 7 bases fit TRBD1. The germline gives CDR1 SQVTM, CDR2 ANQGSEA. This CDR3 spans 13 amino acids. V shed 5 bases and J 11 bases; nucleotides not matched to a gene: 14. The CDR3 protein is CSVRQSGVGQQYF. CDR3 DNA sequence: TGCAGCGTTCGACAATCCGGTGTGGGACAGCAGTACTTC.

The rearrangement uses TRBV12-3 or TRBV12-4 and TRBJ1-2, with 7 positions matching TRBD1. CDR3 size: 16 residues. Trimming removed 4 bases from V and 2 bases from J; junction bases left unmatched: 10. This CDR3 is CASSSTPTGRNYGYTF. CDR3 nucleotides: TGTGCCAGCAGTTCCACTCCGACAGGGAGGAACTATGGCTACACCTTC.

This clonotype was detected only a few times. V and J are TRBV27 and TRBJ2-7, with 11 bases fitting TRBD2. Trimming at V came to 5 bases and at J to 6 bases, leaving 9 bases not matched to a gene. CDR1 is MNHEY, CDR2 SMNVEV, per germline (reference sequence). The CDR3 has 15 amino acids. The CDR3 region has the DNA TGTGCCAGCAGTGTGACACTAGCGGGAGTAGGCGAGCAGTACTTC. Its protein product is CASSVTLAGVGEQYF.

V is TRBV19 and J is TRBJ2-2; D is perhaps TRBD1 (5 bases). The CDR3 loop spans 12 amino acids. Germline V gives CDR1 LNHDA, CDR2 SQIVND (reference sequence). V lost 5 bases, J lost 7 bases, and 8 bases lay in between. The CDR3 is CASSVGLGELFF. CDR3 nucleotides: TGTGCCAGTAGTGTGGGGCTCGGGGAGCTGTTTTTT.

This clonotype was found once. In nucleotides, the CDR3 is TGTGCCAGCAGTCCGCGGACAGGGTGGTTCTACAATGAGCAGTTCTTC. This codes for CASSPRTGWFYNEQFF. This chain joins TRBV27 and TRBJ2-1, with TRBD1 identical over 8 bases. With 5 bases clipped from V and 3 bases from J, the junction kept 9 bases outside the gene matches. This CDR3 has 16 residues. Germline lookup yields CDR1 MNHEY and CDR2 SMNVEV (reference sequence).

The chain uses TRBV6-1 and TRBJ2-3; 10 nucleotides align to TRBD2. This CDR3 has 16 amino acids. Germline V gene lookup returns CDR1 MNHNS and CDR2 SASEGT. Unmatched junction bases numbered 2, after V lost 2 bases and J lost 0 bases. Here the CDR3 reads CASSERTSGSTDTQYF. In nucleotides, the CDR3 is TGTGCCAGCAGTGAACGGACTAGCGGCAGCACAGATACGCAGTATTTT.

This clonotype was found a few times. The chain carries TRBV7-2 and TRBJ1-2; TRBD1 matches 7 bases. Trimming at V came to 2 bases and at J to 2 bases, leaving 17 bases not matched to a gene. This CDR3 spans 19 amino acids. Per germline, CDR1 SGHTA and CDR2 FQGNSA. The CDR3 bases are TGTGCCAGCAGCTTAAGAACGGGGACAGCCATGATTCGGAACTATGGCTACACCTTC. Its protein product is CASSLRTGTAMIRNYGYTF.